This entry features one T cell receptor beta chain sequence. The data belong to a study of CD8 T cells in Susac syndrome. Turning to the study itself: Treatment at blood withdrawal was none, corticosteroids, or intravenous immunoglobulin alone in Susac syndrome patients.

Reverse transcription used roughly 0.45 to 1 ug RNA and random hexamers. Amplification of TCR beta CDR3 used immunoSEQ multiplex PCR across 54 Vbeta and 13 Jbeta. TCRdb used MiXCR to reprocess the immunoSEQ multiplex PCR reads, holding one entry per CDR3 protein. The profile shows about 180,000 distinct CDR3 sequences, around 94% of them singletons. The J segment lost 6 bases and the V segment lost 3 bases, leaving 13 bases of the junction unmatched. Germline V CDR1 and CDR2: DFQATT, SNEGSKA (reference sequence). CDR3 size: 15 residues. This TCR derives from a human donor with Susac syndrome. Sequences were obtained from CD4+ T cells from PBMCs. The V and J genes are TRBV20-1 and TRBJ2-7, with TRBD2 identical over 8 bases. CDR3 nucleotides: TGCAGTGCTAGCATCTTAGCGGGACCAGAACGCGAGCAGTACTTC. Translated: CSASILAGPEREQYF.